One TCR beta chain is described in this entry. The entry originates in a study of blood T cell repertoires in COVID-19. Study-wide background: Nucleic acid was either cDNA or gDNA, and it came from T cells, B-cell-depleted T cells, or PBMCs.

This table comes from immunoSEQ multiplex PCR, and its TCRdb copy is limited to in-frame clones, with some not included. The table shows roughly 92,000 clones, with 70% to 90% occurring only once. This clonotype originated in a human donor with acute or convalescent COVID-19. The donor label of this sample is uncertain. Material for sequencing was peripheral blood.

The CDR3: CASSIAFTSGAGGEQFF. CDR3 DNA: TGTGCCAGTAGTATTGCCTTTACTAGCGGGGCCGGGGGTGAGCAGTTCTTC. The gene calls are TRBV19 and TRBJ2-1, with 10 bases lining up with TRBD2. V dropped 3 bases and J dropped 9; count of bases not matched to a gene: 14. The CDR3 has 17 residues. Germline CDR1 reads LNHDA; CDR2 reads SQIVND (reference sequence).